One T cell receptor beta chain is described in this entry. The antigen is unknown. These data belong to a study of identical twins. Broader study findings: Carriage of fewer insertions was seen in abundant cord blood beta clonotypes, whereas memory repertoires showed none.

TCRdb re-called the 5' RACE reads with MiXCR, one entry per CDR3 protein. The data hold approximately 220,000 distinct CDR3 sequences, with around 8% observed a single time. The same sample was also studied in work on yellow fever vaccine responses in identical twins.

This TCR came from a woman between 18 and 29 years old in good health. Sequenced input: memory (CD45RO+) T cells sorted from blood.

The CDR3 DNA reads TGCAGTGCTAGAGATAACCAGCGGGACTACAATGAGCAGTTCTTC. This sequence encodes CSARDNQRDYNEQFF. The chain joins TRBV20-1 to TRBJ2-1; 7 bases agree with TRBD2. Unmatched junction bases numbered 5, after V lost 0 bases and J lost 3 bases. This CDR3 is 15 amino acids long. Germline CDR1 DFQATT, CDR2 SNEGSKA (reference sequence).